Sequencing of this T cell receptor beta chain was carried out in a study of blood T cell repertoires in COVID-19. Profiling relied on immunoSEQ multiplex PCR, and the TCRdb table lists in-frame clones only, not all of them. The repertoire includes 53,000 or so clones, more than 80% of them detected once, and less than 3.5% sits in the top ten. The CDR3 spans 16 residues. J gave up 2 bases and V 2 bases, and 5 bases lay outside the gene matches. Germline CDR1 is MNHEY and CDR2 is SVGAGI. The chain couples TRBV6-5 to TRBJ2-1; TRBD2 matches 8 bases. Material for sequencing was peripheral blood. This clonotype originated in a man older than 75 with acute or convalescent COVID-19. CDR3 loop: CASSYTLTSAYNEQFF. CDR3 bases: TGTGCCAGCAGTTACACTTTGACTAGCGCCTACAATGAGCAGTTCTTC.